This T cell receptor (beta chain) appears in the sequencing data of a study of shared clonotypes between healthy human individuals. Study-wide points: Relative to clonotypes present in all four donors, those not shared had lower generation probabilities. Generally, naive subsets came out with larger estimated richness than memory subsets.

Worth noting for this clone: Antigen unknown.

This CDR3 contains 15 residues. The V end lost 5 bases, the J end lost 3 bases, and 16 bases lay between the germline ends. Germline CDR1 is MDHEN and CDR2 is SYDVKM. CD45RO-negative cells were positively selected for CCR7, leaving out terminally differentiated effector memory CD45RA+ cells. In replicate PCRs of sorted subsets, approximately 190 ng DNA, roughly 27,000 T cell genomes, was used. How the authors handled the data: ImmunoSEQ supplied junction-only sequences lacking quality scores, so filtering was different. TCRdb's copy holds only in-frame clones and misses some; the assay was immunoSEQ multiplex PCR. D and trimming were read from the DNA, whereas the V and J calls and clone size are those reported in that table. There are about 2 million clones in the sample; about 95% occur only once, and about 1.1% lies in the top ten.

The gene calls are TRBV28 and TRBJ1-1; D unresolved. Material for sequencing was naive CD8+ T cells sorted from blood. The receptor was isolated from a man younger than 30 in good health. CDR3: CASSQRTLEDTEAFF. CDR3 DNA sequence: TGTGCCAGCAGTCAGCGGACCTTAGAGGACACTGAAGCTTTCTTT.